These 27 T cell receptor beta chains originate from one sample sequenced in a study of blood T cell repertoires in COVID-19. Assay: immunoSEQ multiplex PCR; the TCRdb copy retains only in-frame clones and omits some. The sample records about 140,000 clones, around 88% being singletons. Sequencing was performed on peripheral blood. The receptor set was obtained from a human donor in a cohort sampled during active COVID-19.

Concerning this clone: Other nucleotide sequences in the sample specify the same CDR3. V gene TRBV15 combines with J gene TRBJ2-7; 8 bases match TRBD1. The CDR3 runs to 14 residues. In germline, CDR1 is LNHNV, CDR2 YYDKDF (reference sequence). After removal of 3 bases from V and 3 bases from J, the junction contained 4 bases not matched to a gene. The CDR3 protein is CATSSGDRGYEQYF. As DNA, the CDR3 is TGTGCCACCAGCAGCGGTGACAGGGGCTACGAGCAGTACTTC.

The V gene is TRBV5-1, the J gene TRBJ2-1, with unresolved D. The CDR3 is made up of 14 amino acids. Germline V gene lookup returns CDR1 SGHRS and CDR2 YFSETQ. V shed 4 bases and J shed 4 bases, with 12 bases lying between them. The DNA of the CDR3 is TGCGCCAGCAGCCCGGGTCGGTCGTACAATGAGCAGTTCTTC. Residues: CASSPGRSYNEQFF.

The J gene is TRBJ2-6, the V gene TRBV7-8; 8 bases fit TRBD2. CDR3 size: 16 residues. The junction had 6 bases not matched to a gene; V was cut back by 8 bases and J by 0 bases. The germline gives CDR1 SGHVS, CDR2 FQNEAQ. CDR3 DNA: TGTGCCAGCCTTCGGGAGGGTCCCTCTGGGGCCAACGTCCTGACTTTC. It encodes CASLREGPSGANVLTF.

The V call is TRBV7-9, the J call TRBJ1-1; 9 nucleotides line up with TRBD1. Germline assignment: CDR1 SEHNR and CDR2 FQNEAQ (reference sequence). This CDR3 spans 15 amino acids. Trimming removed 5 bases from V and 4 bases from J; junction bases left unmatched: 8. The CDR3 sequence is CASSPDRGSRTEAFF. The CDR3 DNA reads as TGTGCCAGCAGCCCGGACAGGGGTTCCCGCACTGAAGCTTTCTTT. The whole variable domain, filled in from reference TRBV7-9 and TRBJ1-1, reads DTGVSQNPRHKITKRGQNVTFRCDPISEHNRLYWYRQTLGQGPEFLTYFQNEAQLEKSRLLSDRFSAERPKGSFSTLEIQRTEQGDSAMYLCASSPDRGSRTEAFFGQGTRLTVV.

The chain carries TRBV5-4 and TRBJ2-7, with 7 bases that match TRBD1. The germline CDR1 and CDR2 sequences are SGHNT and YYREEE (reference sequence). CDR3 length: 13 amino acids. V trimming: 3 bases; J trimming: 0 bases; junction bases outside the gene matches: 0. The CDR3 here is CASSWDSSYEQYF. For the CDR3, the DNA is TGTGCCAGCAGCTGGGACAGCTCCTACGAGCAGTACTTC. Together with reference TRBV5-4 and TRBJ2-7, the CDR3 gives the full variable domain: ETGVTQSPTHLIKTRGQQVTLRCSSQSGHNTVSWYQQALGQGPQFIFQYYREEENGRGNFPPRFSGLQFPNYSSELNVNALELDDSALYLCASSWDSSYEQYFGPGTRLTVT.

The chain couples TRBV6-5 to TRBJ2-7; TRBD1 is a possible D gene (6 bases). Per germline, CDR1 MNHEY and CDR2 SVGAGI. V lost 4 bases and J 3 bases, leaving 7 bases between the germline ends. The CDR3 length is 12 residues. CDR3 loop: CASSWTDYEQYF. The CDR3 nucleotides are TGTGCCAGCAGTTGGACAGACTACGAGCAGTACTTC.

The rearrangement joins TRBV2 to TRBJ1-3; tentative D call: TRBD1 (6 bases). V lost 2 bases and J 3 bases, leaving 8 bases between the germline ends. CDR3 length: 14 amino acids. The germline CDR1 and CDR2 sequences are SNHLY and FYNNEI. The CDR3 sequence is CASSENRDGNTIYF. CDR3 bases: TGTGCCAGCAGTGAAAACAGGGATGGAAACACCATATATTTT.

The chain combines TRBV7-8 with TRBJ2-7; D gene ambiguous. Germline CDR1 reads SGHVS; CDR2 reads FQNEAQ. V lost 5 bases and J lost 4, with 15 bases in between. This CDR3 spans 14 amino acids. The CDR3 region is CASSLSLVIYEQYF. DNA of the CDR3: TGTGCCAGCAGCCTTAGCCTAGTGATTTACGAGCAGTACTTC. The full variable domain, with the rest looked up from reference TRBV7-8 and TRBJ2-7, is GAGVSQSPRYKVAKRGQDVALRCDPISGHVSLFWYQQALGQGPEFLTYFQNEAQLDKSGLPSDRFFAERPEGSVSTLKIQRTQQEDSAVYLCASSLSLVIYEQYFGPGTRLTVT.

The chain is built from TRBV19 and TRBJ1-1, with D perhaps matching TRBD1 (5 bases). CDR3 length: 12 residues. Germline V gene sequence: CDR1 LNHDA, CDR2 SQIVND (reference sequence). The CDR3 sequence: CGTRTTNTEAFF. In DNA, the CDR3 is TGTGGTACCAGGACAACGAACACTGAAGCTTTCTTT.

In this sample, this clone turned up a few times. CDR3 coding DNA: TGCAGCGTTAGAGAAGCGGGCACTTCACCCCTCCACTTT. Translating gives CSVREAGTSPLHF. The chain is built from TRBV29-1 and TRBJ1-6; D ambiguous. Trimming left V 5 bases short and J 9 bases short, with 14 bases between. This CDR3 is built from 13 residues. Germline V gives CDR1 SQVTM, CDR2 ANQGSEA. The entire variable domain, with the rest obtained from reference TRBV29-1 and TRBJ1-6, is as follows: SAVISQKPSRDICQRGTSLTIQCQVDSQVTMMFWYRQQPGQSLTLIATANQGSEATYESGFVIDKFPISRPNLTFSTLTVSNMSPEDSSIYLCSVREAGTSPLHFGNGTRLTVT.

The chain is built from TRBV9 and TRBJ2-3; D not resolved. Germline CDR1 is SGDLS and CDR2 is YYNGEE. The ends were cut back, 0 bases at V and 1 base at J, with 12 bases in the middle. This CDR3 region has 16 residues. In DNA, the CDR3 is TGTGCCAGCAGCGTAGCAGGCCTTCCCGGCACAGATACGCAGTATTTT. Translated: CASSVAGLPGTDTQYF. The full variable domain, its missing parts supplied by reference TRBV9 and TRBJ2-3, is DSGVTQTPKHLITATGQRVTLRCSPRSGDLSVYWYQQSLDQGLQFLIQYYNGEERAKGNILERFSAQQFPDLHSELNLSSLELGDSALYFCASSVAGLPGTDTQYFGPGTRLTVL.

A few counts support this clone. The chain employs TRBV9 and TRBJ2-3; 8 bases line up with TRBD2. V lost 4 bases and J lost 6; bases outside the gene matches: 13. CDR1 is SGDLS, CDR2 YYNGEE, per germline. This CDR3 has 16 residues. In DNA, the CDR3 is TGTGCCAGCAGCCCCTCCGGGGGGGGGAAGTTGGATACGCAGTATTTT. It codes for CASSPSGGGKLDTQYF. Based on the CDR3 plus reference TRBV9 and TRBJ2-3, the full variable domain is DSGVTQTPKHLITATGQRVTLRCSPRSGDLSVYWYQQSLDQGLQFLIQYYNGEERAKGNILERFSAQQFPDLHSELNLSSLELGDSALYFCASSPSGGGKLDTQYFGPGTRLTVL.

J is TRBJ2-3 and V is TRBV5-4, with 11 positions matching TRBD2. Trimming took 2 bases from V and 5 from J; bases not matched to a gene: 1. Germline values: CDR1 SGHNT, CDR2 YYREEE (reference sequence). The CDR3 sequence is 14 residues long. CDR3 loop: CASSLGTSGDTQYF. In DNA, the CDR3 is TGTGCCAGCAGCTTAGGGACTAGCGGAGATACGCAGTATTTT.

The chain couples TRBV12-3 or TRBV12-4 to TRBJ2-7; tentative D call: TRBD1 (5 bases). Trimming removed 2 bases at V and 4 bases at J, with 6 bases between. CDR3 length: 12 residues. The CDR3 coding sequence is TGTGCCAGCAGTTTATCAGGGTACGAGCAGTACTTC. This gives the protein CASSLSGYEQYF.

This clone was seen once. The rearrangement uses TRBV7-3 and TRBJ1-1; 11 bases fit TRBD1. V was pared by 2 bases and J by 8 bases, with 7 bases of the junction left unmatched. This CDR3 is built from 15 residues. Germline-derived CDR1 and CDR2 are SGHTA and FQGTGA. The CDR3 here is CASSLSGQGAAEAFF. The CDR3 coding sequence is TGTGCCAGCAGCTTATCCGGACAGGGGGCCGCCGAAGCTTTCTTT.

The chain joins TRBV29-1 to TRBJ2-5; 7 bases line up with TRBD1. Germline trimming cut 0 bases from V and 5 bases from J; bases unmatched to any gene: 12. This CDR3 is 16 amino acids long. The germline V gene encodes CDR1 SQVTM and CDR2 ANQGSEA. The CDR3: CSVEDAETGREETQYF. CDR3 DNA sequence: TGCAGCGTTGAAGATGCGGAGACAGGGAGAGAGGAGACCCAGTACTTC.

The rearrangement joins TRBV7-8 to TRBJ2-2; 10 nucleotides align to TRBD1. The CDR3 has 15 residues. J gave up 6 bases and V 3 bases, and 4 bases lay outside the gene matches. Germline values: CDR1 SGHVS, CDR2 FQNEAQ. DNA of the CDR3: TGTGCCAGCAGCTTCCAGGGACAGGGGTCCGGGGAGCTGTTTTTT. Its translation is CASSFQGQGSGELFF.

The V call is TRBV7-9, the J call TRBJ2-1; 7 bases align to TRBD2. The CDR3 extends over 15 amino acids. The trim removed 4 bases at V and 4 bases at J, leaving 7 bases unmatched. The germline gives CDR1 SEHNR, CDR2 FQNEAQ (reference sequence). DNA of the CDR3: TGTGCCAGCAGCTCCGGGACTACCCCTTACAATGAGCAGTTCTTC. It translates to CASSSGTTPYNEQFF.

The V call is TRBV3-1 (or the pseudogene TRBV3-2), the J call TRBJ2-2; TRBD1 is a possible D gene (5 bases). Trimming took 0 bases from V and 5 from J, leaving 7 bases between them. The CDR3 sequence is 14 residues long. Germline V lookup: CDR1 LGHDT, CDR2 YNNKEL (reference sequence). This CDR3 reads CASSQDSGTGELFF. In nucleotides, the CDR3 is TGTGCCAGCAGCCAAGATTCAGGGACCGGGGAGCTGTTTTTT.

The rearrangement uses TRBV12-3 or TRBV12-4 and TRBJ2-3; 7 bases align to TRBD1. The junction had 6 bases not matched to a gene; V was cut back by 6 bases and J by 9 bases. The CDR3 is made up of 12 amino acids. The DNA for the CDR3 is TGTGCCAGCAGGGGGACAGCTGTAACGCAGTATTTT. Amino acids: CASRGTAVTQYF.

The chain employs TRBV7-8 and TRBJ2-3; 10 bases are shared with TRBD1. The germline gives CDR1 SGHVS, CDR2 FQNEAQ. The length of the CDR3 is 19 residues. Losses at the gene ends were 0 bases for V and 2 bases for J; bases not matched to a gene: 11. Here the CDR3 DNA reads TGTGCCAGCAGCTTAGCCGCCCGGGGGACAGGGGACCCCACAGATACGCAGTATTTT. Translation gives CASSLAARGTGDPTDTQYF.

The J gene is TRBJ2-7, the V gene TRBV12-3 or TRBV12-4, with D possibly TRBD1 on 6 matching bases. The CDR3 is 12 residues long. The V and J ends lost 6 bases and 5 bases respectively, with 11 bases between them. The CDR3: CASRTGSHEQYF. The CDR3 DNA reads as TGTGCCAGCAGGACAGGTAGCCACGAGCAGTACTTC.

The J gene is TRBJ1-6, the V gene TRBV13; 8 bases are shared with TRBD1. In germline, CDR1 is PRHDT, CDR2 FYEKMQ (reference sequence). Trimming took 5 bases from V and 9 from J; bases not matched to a gene: 6. The length of the CDR3 is 14 residues. The CDR3 region has the DNA TGTGCCAGCAGCCCCGGACAGGGTAGTTCACCCCTCCACTTT. It encodes CASSPGQGSSPLHF.

The J gene is TRBJ2-7, the V gene TRBV6-5, with TRBD1 matching over 9 bases. The V gene's germline CDR1 is MNHEY and CDR2 SVGAGI. The V segment lost 8 bases and the J segment 4 bases; nucleotides outside the gene matches: 9. The CDR3 has 14 amino acids. CDR3 sequence (DNA): TGTGCCAGCCACCTGGACAGGGGACCTTACGAGCAGTACTTC. Its protein product is CASHLDRGPYEQYF.

The chain carries TRBV5-1 and TRBJ2-7, with 13 bases aligning to TRBD2. After removal of 4 bases from V and 3 bases from J, the junction contained 4 bases not matched to a gene. The germline V gene has CDR1 SGHRS and CDR2 YFSETQ. The length of the CDR3 is 15 residues. The CDR3, as DNA: TGCGCCAGCAGCGTATGGACTAGCGGGGGCTACGAGCAGTACTTC. Its protein product is CASSVWTSGGYEQYF.

The table lists this clone with a count of one. DNA of the CDR3: TGTGCCAGCTTGACAGGATCGGGGACAGGGGATGAAGCTTTCTTT. Its protein is CASLTGSGTGDEAFF. J is TRBJ1-1 and V is TRBV6-5, with 10 bases matching TRBD1. CDR3 size: 15 residues. J was trimmed by 7 bases and V by 8 bases; bases with no gene match: 13. Germline V gene data show CDR1 as MNHEY and CDR2 as SVGAGI.

With respect to this clone: One end of the junction is discordant with germline, which a read error may explain. Other DNA sequences in this sample translate to the same CDR3. Here the CDR3 DNA reads TGTGCCAGCAGCTACTCGCCGGGACAGGGCTACGAGCAGTACTTC. The encoded protein is CASSYSPGQGYEQYF. The chain employs TRBV6-6 and TRBJ2-7; 9 bases map to TRBD1. This CDR3 is built from 15 residues. In germline, CDR1 is MNHNY, CDR2 SVGAGI (reference sequence).